The present T cell receptor beta chain was sequenced within a study of identical twins. V shed 1 base and J shed 7 bases, with 14 bases lying between them. The CDR3 length is 15 residues. Germline lookup yields CDR1 SGHVS and CDR2 FQNEAQ. This clonotype was picked up a small number of times. MiXCR, applied by TCRdb to the 5' RACE reads, yields one record per CDR3 protein. Among about 530,000 distinct CDR3 sequences listed, 13% to 15% were seen once. This sample also belongs to another study, concerning yellow fever vaccine responses in identical twins. Per that study: Reportedly, the response of twins' T cells to the vaccine seemed partly convergent, partly personalized.

This TCR derives from a young woman in good health. What was sequenced was CD4+ T cells sorted from blood. The chain carries TRBV7-8 and TRBJ2-1, with D unresolved. As DNA, the CDR3 is TGTGCCAGCAGCTTAGACGTCCTTCTGGGTAATGAGCAGTTCTTC. Residues: CASSLDVLLGNEQFF.